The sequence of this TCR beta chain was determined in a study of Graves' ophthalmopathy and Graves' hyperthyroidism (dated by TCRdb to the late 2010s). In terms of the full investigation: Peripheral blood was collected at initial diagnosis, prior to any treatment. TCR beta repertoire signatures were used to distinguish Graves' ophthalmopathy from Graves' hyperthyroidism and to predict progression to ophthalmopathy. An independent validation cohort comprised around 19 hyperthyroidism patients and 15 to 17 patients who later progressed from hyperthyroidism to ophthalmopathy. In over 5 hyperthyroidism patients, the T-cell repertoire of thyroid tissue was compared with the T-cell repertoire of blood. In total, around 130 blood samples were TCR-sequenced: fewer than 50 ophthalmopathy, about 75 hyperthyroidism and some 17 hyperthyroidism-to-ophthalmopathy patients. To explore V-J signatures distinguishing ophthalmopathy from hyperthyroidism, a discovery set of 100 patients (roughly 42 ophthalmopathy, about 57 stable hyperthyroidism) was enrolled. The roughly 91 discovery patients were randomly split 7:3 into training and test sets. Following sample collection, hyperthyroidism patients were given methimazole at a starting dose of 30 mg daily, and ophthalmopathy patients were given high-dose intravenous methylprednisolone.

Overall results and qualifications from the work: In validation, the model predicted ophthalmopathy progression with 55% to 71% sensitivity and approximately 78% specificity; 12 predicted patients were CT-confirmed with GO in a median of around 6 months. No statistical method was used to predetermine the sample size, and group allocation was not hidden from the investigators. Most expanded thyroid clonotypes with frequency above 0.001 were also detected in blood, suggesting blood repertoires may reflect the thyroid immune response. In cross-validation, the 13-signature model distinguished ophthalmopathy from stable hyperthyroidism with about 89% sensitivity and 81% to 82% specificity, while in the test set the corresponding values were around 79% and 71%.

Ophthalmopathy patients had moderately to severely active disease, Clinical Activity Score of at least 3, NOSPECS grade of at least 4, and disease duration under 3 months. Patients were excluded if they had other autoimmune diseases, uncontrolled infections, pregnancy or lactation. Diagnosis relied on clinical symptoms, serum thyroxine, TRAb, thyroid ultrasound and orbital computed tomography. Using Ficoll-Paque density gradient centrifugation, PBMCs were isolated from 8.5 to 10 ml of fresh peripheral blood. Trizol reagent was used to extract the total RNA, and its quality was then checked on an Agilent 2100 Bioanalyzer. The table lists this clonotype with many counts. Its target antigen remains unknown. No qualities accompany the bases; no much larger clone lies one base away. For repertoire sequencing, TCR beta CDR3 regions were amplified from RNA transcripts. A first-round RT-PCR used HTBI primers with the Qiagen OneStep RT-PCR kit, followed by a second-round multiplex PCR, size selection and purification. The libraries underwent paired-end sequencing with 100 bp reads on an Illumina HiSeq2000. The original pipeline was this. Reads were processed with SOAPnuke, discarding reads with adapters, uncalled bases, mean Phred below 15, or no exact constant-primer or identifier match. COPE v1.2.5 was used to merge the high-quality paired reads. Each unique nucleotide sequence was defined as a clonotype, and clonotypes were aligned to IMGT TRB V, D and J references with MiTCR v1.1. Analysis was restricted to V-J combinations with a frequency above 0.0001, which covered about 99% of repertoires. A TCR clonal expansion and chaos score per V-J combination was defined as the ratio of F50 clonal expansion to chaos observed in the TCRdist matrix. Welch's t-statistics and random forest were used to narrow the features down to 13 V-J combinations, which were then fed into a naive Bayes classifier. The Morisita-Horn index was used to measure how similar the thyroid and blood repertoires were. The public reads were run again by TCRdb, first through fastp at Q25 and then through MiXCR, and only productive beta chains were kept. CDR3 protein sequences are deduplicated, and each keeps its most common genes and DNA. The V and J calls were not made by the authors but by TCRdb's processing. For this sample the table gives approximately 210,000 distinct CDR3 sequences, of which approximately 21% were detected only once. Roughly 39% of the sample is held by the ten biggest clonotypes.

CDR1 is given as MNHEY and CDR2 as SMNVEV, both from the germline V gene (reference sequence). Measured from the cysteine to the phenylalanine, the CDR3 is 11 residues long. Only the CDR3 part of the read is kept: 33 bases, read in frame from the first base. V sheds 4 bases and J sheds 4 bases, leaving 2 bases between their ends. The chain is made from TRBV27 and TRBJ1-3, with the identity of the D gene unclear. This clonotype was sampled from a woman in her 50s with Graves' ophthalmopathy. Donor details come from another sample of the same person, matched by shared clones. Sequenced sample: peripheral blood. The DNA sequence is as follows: TGTGCCAGCAGTTCGGGAAACACCATATATTTT. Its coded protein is CASSSGNTIYF.